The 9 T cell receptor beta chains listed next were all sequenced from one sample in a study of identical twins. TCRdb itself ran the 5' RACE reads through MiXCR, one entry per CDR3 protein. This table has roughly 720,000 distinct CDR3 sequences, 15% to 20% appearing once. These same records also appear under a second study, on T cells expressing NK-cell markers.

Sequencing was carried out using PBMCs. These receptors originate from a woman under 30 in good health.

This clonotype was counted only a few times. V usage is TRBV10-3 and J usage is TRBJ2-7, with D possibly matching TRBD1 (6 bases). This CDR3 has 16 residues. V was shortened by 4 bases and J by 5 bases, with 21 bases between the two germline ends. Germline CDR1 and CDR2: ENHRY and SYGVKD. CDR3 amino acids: CAISASSAQGYHEQYF. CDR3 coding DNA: TGTGCCATCAGTGCCTCGTCGGCACAGGGTTACCACGAGCAGTACTTC.

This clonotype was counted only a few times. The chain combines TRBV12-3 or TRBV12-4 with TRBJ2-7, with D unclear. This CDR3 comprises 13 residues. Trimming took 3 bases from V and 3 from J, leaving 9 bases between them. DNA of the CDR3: TGTGCCAGCAGTTTGGCTAACCGCTACGAGCAGTACTTC. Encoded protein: CASSLANRYEQYF.

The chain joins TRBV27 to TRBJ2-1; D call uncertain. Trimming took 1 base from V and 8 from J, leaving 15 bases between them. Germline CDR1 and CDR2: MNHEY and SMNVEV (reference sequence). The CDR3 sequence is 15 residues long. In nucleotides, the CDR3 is TGTGCCAGCAGTTTATTAGCACTCTCGAATGATGAGCAGTTCTTC. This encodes CASSLLALSNDEQFF.

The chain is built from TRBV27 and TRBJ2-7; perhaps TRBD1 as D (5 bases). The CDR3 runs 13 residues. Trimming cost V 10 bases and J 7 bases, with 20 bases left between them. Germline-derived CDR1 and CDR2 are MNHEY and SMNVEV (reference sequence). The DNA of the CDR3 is TGTGCCACGTTTTCCCAGGGTGCGAGAGAGCAGTACTTC. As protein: CATFSQGAREQYF.

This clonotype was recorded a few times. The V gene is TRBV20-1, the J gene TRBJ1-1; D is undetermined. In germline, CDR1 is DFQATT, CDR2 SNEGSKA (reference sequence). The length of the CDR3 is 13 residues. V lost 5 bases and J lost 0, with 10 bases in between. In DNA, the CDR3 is TGCAGTGCTGCGAGACGGTTGAACACTGAAGCTTTCTTT. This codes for CSAARRLNTEAFF.

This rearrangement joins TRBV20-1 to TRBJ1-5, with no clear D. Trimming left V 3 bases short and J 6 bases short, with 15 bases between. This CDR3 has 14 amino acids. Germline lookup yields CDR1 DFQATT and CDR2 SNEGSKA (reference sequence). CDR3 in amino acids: CSASNPAGSQPQHF. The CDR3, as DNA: TGCAGTGCTAGTAACCCCGCGGGCAGTCAGCCCCAGCATTTT.

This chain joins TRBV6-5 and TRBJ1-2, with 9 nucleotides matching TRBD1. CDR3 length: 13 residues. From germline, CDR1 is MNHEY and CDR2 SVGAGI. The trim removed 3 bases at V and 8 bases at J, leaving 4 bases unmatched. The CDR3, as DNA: TGTGCCAGCAGTTATAACAGGGGGCAAGGCTACACCTTC. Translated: CASSYNRGQGYTF.

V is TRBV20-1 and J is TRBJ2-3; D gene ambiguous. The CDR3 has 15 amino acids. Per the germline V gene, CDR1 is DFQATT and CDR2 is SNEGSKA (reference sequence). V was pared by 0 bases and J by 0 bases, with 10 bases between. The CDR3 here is CSARDVASSTDTQYF. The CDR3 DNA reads TGCAGTGCTAGAGATGTGGCGAGCAGCACAGATACGCAGTATTTT.

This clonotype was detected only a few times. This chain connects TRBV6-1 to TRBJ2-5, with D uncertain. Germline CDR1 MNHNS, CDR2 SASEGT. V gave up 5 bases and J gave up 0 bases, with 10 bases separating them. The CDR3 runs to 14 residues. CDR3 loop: CASSLTVNQETQYF. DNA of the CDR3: TGTGCCAGCAGTCTTACAGTAAACCAAGAGACCCAGTACTTC.